This is a list of T cell receptor beta chains from one sample in a study of blood T cell repertoires in COVID-19. Sequencing was performed with immunoSEQ multiplex PCR; in TCRdb, only in-frame clones are kept and a portion is missing. The data contain 300,000 to 400,000 clones, approximately 87% of them singletons. The sequenced material came from peripheral blood. The receptors derive from a woman in her fifties or sixties who had recovered from COVID-19. CDR3s include the opening cysteine and the closing phenylalanine or tryptophan.

j_call	v_call	cdr3_aa
TRBJ1-5	TRBV10-2	CASRDRGAFQPQHF
TRBJ1-1	TRBV10-2	CASRIDSENTEAFF
TRBJ2-2	TRBV28	CASSSQGPSTGELFF
TRBJ2-1	TRBV28	CASSRAGGLNEQFF
TRBJ1-2	TRBV15	CATSRGQADGYTF
TRBJ2-3	TRBV30	CAWDPGASTDTQYF
TRBJ2-7	TRBV11-2	CASSLSGEGKTKYF
TRBJ1-1	TRBV6-5	CASRILKGGTEAFF
TRBJ2-5	TRBV6-6	CASSWGGPETQYF
TRBJ1-5	TRBV6-2/TRBV6-3	CASSAQLGQGANQPQHF
TRBJ1-1	TRBV5-5	CASSPKTGSTEAFF
TRBJ1-5	TRBV30	CAWSRGQNNQPQHF
TRBJ2-1	TRBV7-2	CATAGWSYNEQFF
TRBJ1-1	TRBV9	CASSVEQGNTEAFF
TRBJ2-3	TRBV30	CAWSFGETTDTQYF
TRBJ2-2	TRBV7-2	CASSLVSGTPGELFF
TRBJ2-1	TRBV7-2	CASSPGPGGVGNEQFF
TRBJ2-7	TRBV28	CASVLSGQGYEQYF
TRBJ1-2	TRBV15	CATSSDTGHYGYTF
TRBJ1-5	TRBV4-2	CASSQDRWPGNDQPQHF
TRBJ1-2	TRBV10-2	CASSEVASVGYGYTF
TRBJ1-1	TRBV18	CASSPGRDTEAFF
TRBJ2-7	TRBV3-1/TRBV3-2	CASSQDLAGGREQYF
TRBJ1-5	TRBV6-2/TRBV6-3	CASSYIRGSQPQHF
TRBJ1-6	TRBV6-5	CASSYGGSSYNSPLHF
TRBJ2-3	TRBV5-4	CASNLPSGSPDTQYF
TRBJ2-5	TRBV7-2	CASSLGLAGGTWETQYF
TRBJ2-5	TRBV4-2	CASSQDLRGQETQYF
TRBJ1-4	TRBV20-1	CSASPGQKLFF